The next 3 T cell receptor beta chains were all read from a single sample in a study of blood T cell repertoires in COVID-19. The method was immunoSEQ multiplex PCR; TCRdb's version includes in-frame clones alone and lacks a portion of them. In the table there are approximately 100,000 clones, 80% to 95% of which are singletons. Sequences were obtained from peripheral blood. The receptors derive from a man aged 50 to 59 with active COVID-19.

This chain links TRBV24-1 with TRBJ2-1; no definite D call. The CDR3 sequence is 13 residues long. V was shortened by 10 bases and J by 4 bases, with 13 bases between the two germline ends. Germline assignment: CDR1 KGHDR and CDR2 SFDVKD. CDR3 nucleotides: TGTGCCACGTCAAGCAGGCCTTACAATGAGCAGTTCTTC. Its protein is CATSSRPYNEQFF.

The chain is built from TRBV19 and TRBJ1-1, with D tentatively TRBD1 (6 bases). This CDR3 is built from 15 residues. V lost 5 bases and J 1 base, leaving 14 bases between the germline ends. Germline-derived CDR1 and CDR2 are LNHDA and SQIVND (reference sequence). CDR3 sequence (DNA): TGTGCCAGTAGTCCTCGTACACAGGGGAACACTGAAGCTTTCTTT. This sequence encodes CASSPRTQGNTEAFF.

A single count supports this clone. This chain uses TRBV6-6 with TRBJ1-6, with D hard to call. This CDR3 has 16 residues. The V and J ends lost 3 bases and 0 bases respectively, with 9 bases between them. CDR1 is MNHNY and CDR2 is SVGAGI in the germline V gene (reference sequence). CDR3 sequence reads: CASSYPGGSYNSPLHF. The CDR3 DNA reads TGTGCCAGCAGTTATCCGGGTGGCTCCTATAATTCACCCCTCCACTTT.